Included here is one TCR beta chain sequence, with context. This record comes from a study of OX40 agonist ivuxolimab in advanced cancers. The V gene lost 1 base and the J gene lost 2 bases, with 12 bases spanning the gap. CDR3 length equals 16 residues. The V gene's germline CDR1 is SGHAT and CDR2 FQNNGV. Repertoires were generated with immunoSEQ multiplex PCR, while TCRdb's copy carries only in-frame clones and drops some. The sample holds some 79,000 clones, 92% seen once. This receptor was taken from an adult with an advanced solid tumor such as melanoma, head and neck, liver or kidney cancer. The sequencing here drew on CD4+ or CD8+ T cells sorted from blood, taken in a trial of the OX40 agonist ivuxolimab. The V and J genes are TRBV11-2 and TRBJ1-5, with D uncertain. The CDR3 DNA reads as TGTGCCAGCAGCTTAGGTCGGGTTCCGGGCAATCAGCCCCAGCATTTT. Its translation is CASSLGRVPGNQPQHF.